The clone carrying this T cell receptor (beta chain) was observed a handful of times. The antigen is not known. Other nucleotide sequences from this sample produce the same CDR3. What was sequenced were expressed TCRB transcripts, since all of the isolated RNA had been reverse transcribed. Using immunoSEQ multiplex PCR, the repertoire was profiled, and TCRdb retains in-frame clones only, with some absent. The sample consists of nearly 700,000 clones, around 15% of them appearing once. This specimen belongs to a study of beta chain features in type 1 diabetes. Study results and limitations: Equally in patients and controls, shorter templates might have been favored by PCR. At VDJ recombination sites, type 1 diabetes patients had fewer insertions and more deleted nucleotides. Shorter TCRB CDR3s, moderately but significantly so, were found in Type 1 diabetes patients in all four CD4+ subsets.

Germline V gene lookup returns CDR1 MNHEY and CDR2 SMNVEV (reference sequence). The CDR3 loop spans 15 amino acids. Trimming at V came to 5 bases and at J to 0 bases, leaving 3 bases not matched to a gene. The sequence came from a man between 18 and 29 years old with type 1 diabetes. The J gene is TRBJ2-1, the V gene TRBV27; 8 nucleotides line up with TRBD2. Sample: naive CD4+ T cells from blood. The CDR3 DNA reads TGTGCCAGCAGTCTAAGCGGGGGCTCCTACAATGAGCAGTTCTTC. Translated, it gives CASSLSGGSYNEQFF.